Below are 18 T cell receptor beta chains sequenced from a single sample in a study of blood T cell repertoires in COVID-19. The method was immunoSEQ multiplex PCR; TCRdb's version includes in-frame clones alone and lacks a portion of them. The table lists about 210,000 clones, roughly 81% of them singletons, with 7.6% in the top ten. The source material was peripheral blood. The receptors were sampled from a woman in her 50s with active or convalescent COVID-19.

This clone was seen a handful of times. V and J are TRBV24-1 and TRBJ1-2, with TRBD1 as a possible D gene (6 bases). Per the germline V gene, CDR1 is KGHDR and CDR2 is SFDVKD. This CDR3 comprises 14 residues. V dropped 4 bases and J dropped 4 bases, with 12 bases sitting between them. This CDR3 is CATSDATGFYGYTF. The CDR3, as DNA: TGTGCCACCAGTGACGCTACAGGGTTCTATGGCTACACCTTC.

The gene calls are TRBV19 and TRBJ2-2; the match to TRBD1 covers 7 bases. Germline V lookup: CDR1 LNHDA, CDR2 SQIVND (reference sequence). The CDR3 runs to 15 residues. The ends lost 7 bases at V and 6 bases at J; junction bases unmatched: 11. The CDR3 here is CASIGRQRGPGELFF. CDR3 in DNA: TGTGCCAGTATTGGCCGTCAAAGGGGGCCCGGGGAGCTGTTTTTT.

The CDR3 DNA follows: TGTGCCAGCAGCTCACAGGGTATCGAGCAGTACGTC. Translation: CASSSQGIEQYV. The chain combines TRBV28 with TRBJ2-7, with D maybe TRBD1 (6 bases). Trimming took off 6 bases at V and 6 bases at J, with 12 bases between the two ends. The CDR3 is 12 residues long. Germline values: CDR1 MDHEN, CDR2 SYDVKM.

The genes are TRBV7-8 and TRBJ1-3; D uncertain. V lost 6 bases, J lost 2 bases, and 8 bases lay in between. The CDR3 extends over 13 amino acids. CDR1 and CDR2 from the germline V gene are SGHVS and FQNEAQ. CDR3 sequence: CASRPGTGNTIYF. In nucleotides, the CDR3 is TGTGCCAGCAGGCCGGGTACTGGAAACACCATATATTTT.

The chain uses TRBV5-8 and TRBJ2-2; possible D gene TRBD1, 6 bases. In germline, CDR1 is SGHTS, CDR2 YDEGEE. The ends were cut back, 2 bases at V and 6 bases at J, with 17 bases in the middle. This CDR3 comprises 16 residues. CDR3 bases: TGTGCCAGCAGCTTTGGCGCAGGGGAGTACGCCGGGGAGCTGTTTTTT. This codes for CASSFGAGEYAGELFF.

The V gene is TRBV5-4, the J gene TRBJ2-6; TRBD2 matches 7 bases. This CDR3 contains 19 residues. J gave up 1 base and V 4 bases, and 14 bases lay outside the gene matches. Germline assignment: CDR1 SGHNT and CDR2 YYREEE (reference sequence). The CDR3 is CASSPRGRQGGSGANVLTF. CDR3 DNA sequence: TGTGCCAGCAGCCCTCGAGGTCGGCAGGGAGGGTCTGGGGCCAACGTCCTGACTTTC.

The chain has TRBV7-3 and TRBJ2-7; D perhaps matches TRBD2 (5 bases). The CDR3 runs to 14 residues. Trimming cost V 3 bases and J 4 bases, with 13 bases left between them. From germline, CDR1 is SGHTA and CDR2 FQGTGA. The CDR3 here is CASSLRRVSYEQYF. As DNA, the CDR3 is TGTGCCAGCAGCTTGAGGCGGGTGTCTTACGAGCAGTACTTC.

V gene TRBV14 combines with J gene TRBJ1-5, with D possibly TRBD1 on 5 matching bases. The V gene's germline CDR1 is SGHDN and CDR2 FVKESK. The CDR3 contains 17 residues. Trimming left V 5 bases short and J 0 bases short, with 17 bases between. The CDR3 nucleotides read TGTGCCAGCAGCGGAGGGAGGGCCAGGGATAGCAATCAGCCCCAGCATTTT. It encodes CASSGGRARDSNQPQHF. The whole variable domain, remainder taken from reference TRBV14 and TRBJ1-5, is EAGVTQFPSHSVIEKGQTVTLRCDPISGHDNLYWYRRVMGKEIKFLLHFVKESKQDESGMPNNRFLAERTGGTYSTLKVQPAELEDSGVYFCASSGGRARDSNQPQHFGDGTRLSIL.

This clone was recorded a few times. The chain has TRBV28 and TRBJ1-1; no clear D gene. With 3 bases removed from V and 8 bases from J, the gap between germline ends came to 10 bases. The CDR3 consists of 12 residues. Germline V CDR1 and CDR2: MDHEN, SYDVKM. CDR3 loop: CASSFSDMEAFF. The CDR3 nucleotides read TGTGCCAGCAGTTTTTCCGACATGGAAGCTTTCTTT.

V gene TRBV5-6 combines with J gene TRBJ1-6; D gene ambiguous. Germline V gene lookup returns CDR1 SGHDT and CDR2 YYEEEE. The ends were cut back, 0 bases at V and 6 bases at J, with 7 bases in the middle. The CDR3 is 14 amino acids. The DNA of the CDR3 is TGTGCCAGCAGCTTGGCAACGAGTAATTCACCCCTCCACTTT. The encoded protein is CASSLATSNSPLHF.

The V call is TRBV19, the J call TRBJ2-5; 10 nucleotides align to TRBD1. The CDR3 is made up of 17 amino acids. With 3 bases clipped from V and 5 bases from J, the junction kept 12 bases outside the gene matches. The germline V gene encodes CDR1 LNHDA and CDR2 SQIVND (reference sequence). The CDR3: CASSITGRQGAKETQYF. In DNA form, the CDR3 reads TGTGCCAGTAGTATTACCGGTAGACAGGGGGCGAAGGAGACCCAGTACTTC. The complete variable domain, with remaining parts taken from reference TRBV19 and TRBJ2-5, reads DGGITQSPKYLFRKEGQNVTLSCEQNLNHDAMYWYRQDPGQGLRLIYYSQIVNDFQKGDIAEGYSVSREKKESFPLTVTSAQKNPTAFYLCASSITGRQGAKETQYFGPGTRLLVL.

The genes are TRBV5-1 and TRBJ1-1; D may be TRBD1 (5 bases). The germline CDR1 and CDR2 sequences are SGHRS and YFSETQ. The V gene lost 1 base and the J gene lost 3 bases, with 13 bases spanning the gap. The CDR3 spans 15 residues. CDR3 DNA: TGCGCCAGCAGCTTGAGGATCCAGGGTCACACTGAAGCTTTCTTT. It specifies CASSLRIQGHTEAFF.

CDR3 residues: CATSRGGNTWGEKLFF. The DNA for the CDR3 is TGTGCCACCAGCAGAGGGGGCAATACATGGGGTGAAAAACTGTTTTTT. The chain carries TRBV15 and TRBJ1-4; D might be TRBD1 (5 bases). V was trimmed by 1 base and J by 7 bases, leaving 16 bases between them. The CDR3 runs to 16 residues. The germline V gene has CDR1 LNHNV and CDR2 YYDKDF (reference sequence).

The rearrangement links TRBV6-5 to TRBJ1-1; D not certain. The germline CDR1 and CDR2 sequences are MNHEY and SVGAGI. V was clipped by 6 bases and J by 3 bases, with 17 bases between them. The length of the CDR3 is 15 residues. CDR3 bases: TGTGCCAGCAGGAGTAAGACTCACGGGGACACTGAAGCTTTCTTT. Protein product: CASRSKTHGDTEAFF.

There are many counts of this clone. Within the sample, other DNA sequences also encode this same CDR3. This sequence joins TRBV7-9 and TRBJ1-4; D uncertain. The V gene's germline CDR1 is SEHNR and CDR2 FQNEAQ (reference sequence). The CDR3 totals 14 residues. Trimming left V 5 bases short and J 8 bases short, with 15 bases between. CDR3 loop: CASSPVEVGEKLFF. The CDR3 DNA reads as TGTGCCAGCAGCCCCGTCGAGGTTGGGGAAAAACTGTTTTTT.

This clone was counted at least ten times. V gene TRBV2 combines with J gene TRBJ2-5; 7 positions agree with TRBD1. Germline V gives CDR1 SNHLY, CDR2 FYNNEI. The CDR3 is 15 residues long. The V and J ends lost 5 bases and 3 bases, in that order; junction bases with no gene match: 9. The CDR3 nucleotides read TGTGCCAGCAGTTCTACGACAGGGTTTGAAGAGACCCAGTACTTC. Translation: CASSSTTGFEETQYF.

V gene TRBV5-1 combines with J gene TRBJ2-7, with 9 bases that match TRBD2. The J segment lost 3 bases and the V segment lost 1 base, leaving 2 bases of the junction unmatched. Germline CDR1 is SGHRS and CDR2 is YFSETQ. The length of the CDR3 is 14 residues. Here the CDR3 DNA reads TGCGCCAGCAGCTTGATACTAGCGGGCTACGAGCAGTACTTC. This translates into CASSLILAGYEQYF.

The chain recombines TRBV5-4 with TRBJ2-2; D may be TRBD2 (6 bases). The germline V gene encodes CDR1 SGHNT and CDR2 YYREEE (reference sequence). The germline V and J ends were trimmed by 2 bases and 2 bases, with 10 bases remaining between them. There are 15 residues in the CDR3. CDR3: CASSFFGRNTGELFF. The CDR3 DNA reads TGTGCCAGCAGCTTTTTCGGGAGAAACACCGGGGAGCTGTTTTTT.